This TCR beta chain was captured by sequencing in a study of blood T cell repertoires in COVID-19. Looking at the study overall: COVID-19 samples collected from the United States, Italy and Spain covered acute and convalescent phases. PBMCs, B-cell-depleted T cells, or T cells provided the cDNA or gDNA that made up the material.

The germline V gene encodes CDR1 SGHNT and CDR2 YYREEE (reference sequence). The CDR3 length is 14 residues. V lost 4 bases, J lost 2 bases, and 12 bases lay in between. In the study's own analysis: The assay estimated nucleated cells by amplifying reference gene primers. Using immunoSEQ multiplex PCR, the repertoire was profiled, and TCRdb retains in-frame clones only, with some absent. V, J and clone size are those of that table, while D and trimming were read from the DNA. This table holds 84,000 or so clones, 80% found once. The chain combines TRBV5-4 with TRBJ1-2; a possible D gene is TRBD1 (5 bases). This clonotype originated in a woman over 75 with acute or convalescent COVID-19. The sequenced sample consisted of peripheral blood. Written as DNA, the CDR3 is TGTGCCAGCAGCCCGGGCGGGGCAAACTATGGCTACACCTTC. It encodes CASSPGGANYGYTF.